This T cell receptor (beta chain) came from a study of shared clonotypes between healthy human individuals. As for the study in general: For every donor, three CD4 naive, three CD4 memory, two CD8 naive and one CD8 memory plates were used.

CDR3 length: 11 residues. A split of CD4+ cells into CD45RA+ naive and CD45RA-negative memory subsets was performed. At a deep level, the assay was run. Profiling relied on immunoSEQ multiplex PCR, and the TCRdb table lists in-frame clones only, not all of them. The sample carries over a million clones, 70% to 80% recorded once. The sequencing input was memory CD4+ T cells from PBMCs. Subset defined: CD45RA-negative fraction. The sequence came from a man younger than 30 in good health. Some clones in this sample may be carry-over from other donors' samples. This chain uses TRBV1 with TRBJ2-7. TRBV1 is a known pseudogene. This chain's CDR3 is CTSRPTEVINF. The CDR3 bases are TGCACCAGCAGACCCACAGAGGTCATTAACTTC.